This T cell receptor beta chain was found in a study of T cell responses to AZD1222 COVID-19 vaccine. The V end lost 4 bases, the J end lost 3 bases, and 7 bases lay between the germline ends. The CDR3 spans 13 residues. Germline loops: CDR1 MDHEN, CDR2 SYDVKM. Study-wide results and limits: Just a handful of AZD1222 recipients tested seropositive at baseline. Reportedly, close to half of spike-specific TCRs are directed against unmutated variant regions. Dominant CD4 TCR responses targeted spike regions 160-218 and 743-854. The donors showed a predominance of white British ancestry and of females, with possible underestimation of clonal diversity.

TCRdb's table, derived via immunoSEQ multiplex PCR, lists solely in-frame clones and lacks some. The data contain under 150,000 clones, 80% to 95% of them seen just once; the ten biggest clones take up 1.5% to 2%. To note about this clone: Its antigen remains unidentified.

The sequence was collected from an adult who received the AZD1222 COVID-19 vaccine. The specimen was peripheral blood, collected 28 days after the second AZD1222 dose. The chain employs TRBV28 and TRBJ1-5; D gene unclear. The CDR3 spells CASSWGFNQPQHF. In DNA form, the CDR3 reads TGTGCCAGCAGTTGGGGTTTCAATCAGCCCCAGCATTTT.